This T cell receptor beta chain was obtained from a study of blood T cell repertoires in COVID-19 (dated by TCRdb to about 2020). Background for the entire study: Samples covering the acute and convalescent phases of COVID-19 were provided by collaborators in the United States, Italy and Spain. The material from the prospective study consisted of cDNA or gDNA derived from T cells, B-cell-depleted T cells, or PBMCs. The repertoires were released in a freely available public database intended as a resource for research on the immune response to SARS-CoV-2. The dataset comprised deeply sampled blood TCRbeta repertoires from subjects exposed to, actively infected with, or recovered from COVID-19. Where available, HLA class I and class II types were taken from metadata supplied by the sample provider and were not determined by assay-based typing. Sample metadata almost always included a de-identified subject ID, COVID-19 status, age in years and sex. The samples were drawn from the first 160 participants of the ongoing ImmuneRACE study and from 1,254 subjects provided by 6 global collaborators. Points the paper makes about the study in general: The amount of clinical and demographic metadata varied by source and participant and was provided uncurated.

As regards this clone: Its antigen is unknown. One base away there is no much larger clone; base qualities are not given.

Measured from the cysteine to the phenylalanine, the CDR3 is 15 residues long. Only CDR3 DNA remains: 45 bases, in frame from the first base. Reading the germline V gene gives CDR1 SGHDT and CDR2 YYEEEE. Here V drops 5 bases and J drops 4 bases, and the junction holds 8 bases not matched to any gene. Each collaborating institution followed its own protocols to collect whole blood in K2EDTA tubes. For TCRbeta analysis, collaborators shipped samples in one of three forms: frozen whole blood, isolated PBMCs, or DNA extracted from either of those sample types. TCRbeta CDR3 regions were amplified from genomic DNA by means of the immunoSEQ Assay, a bias-controlled multiplex PCR. Processing in the source paper ran as follows. The number of nucleated cells in each sample was estimated by amplification of reference gene primers within the assay. Sequence reads were collapsed and filtered to measure the absolute abundance of every unique TCRbeta CDR3 rearrangement. Productive Simpson clonality was computed per sample as the square root of Simpson's diversity index over productive rearrangements. The table was pulled from immuneACCESS by TCRdb, which kept in-frame rearrangements only. Such tables lose some clones; where checked, under half of the loss comes from unresolved V genes, and the rest has no known cause. The V and J calls and clone size come from that table; D and trimming were worked out from the DNA. In this sample the table shows under 200,000 clones, roughly 84% of which occur a single time. The ten largest clones capture over 7.5% of the sample.

This receptor was taken from a woman of 80 years or more with acute or convalescent COVID-19. The sequence joins TRBV5-6 to TRBJ2-1, with 8 bases matching TRBD1. Sequencing used peripheral blood. The DNA sequence is as follows: TGTGCCAGCAGTATGGACAGGGTCACGTACAATGAGCAGTTCTTC. Its translation is CASSMDRVTYNEQFF.